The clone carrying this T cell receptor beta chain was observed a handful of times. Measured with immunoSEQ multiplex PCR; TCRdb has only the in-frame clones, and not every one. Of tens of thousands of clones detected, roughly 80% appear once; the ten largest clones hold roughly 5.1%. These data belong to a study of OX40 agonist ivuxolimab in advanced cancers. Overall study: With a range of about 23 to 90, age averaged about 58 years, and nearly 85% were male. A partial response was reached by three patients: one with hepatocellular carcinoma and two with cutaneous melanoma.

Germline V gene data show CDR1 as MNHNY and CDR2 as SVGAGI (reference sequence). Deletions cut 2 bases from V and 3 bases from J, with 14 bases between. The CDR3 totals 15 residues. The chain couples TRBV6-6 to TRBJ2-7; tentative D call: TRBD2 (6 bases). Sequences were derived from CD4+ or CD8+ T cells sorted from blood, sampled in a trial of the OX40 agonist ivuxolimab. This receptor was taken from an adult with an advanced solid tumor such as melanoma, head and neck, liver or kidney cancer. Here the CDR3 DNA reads TGTGCCAGCAGTTACCCCGAGGGCGGGGTCTACGAGCAGTACTTC. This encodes CASSYPEGGVYEQYF.